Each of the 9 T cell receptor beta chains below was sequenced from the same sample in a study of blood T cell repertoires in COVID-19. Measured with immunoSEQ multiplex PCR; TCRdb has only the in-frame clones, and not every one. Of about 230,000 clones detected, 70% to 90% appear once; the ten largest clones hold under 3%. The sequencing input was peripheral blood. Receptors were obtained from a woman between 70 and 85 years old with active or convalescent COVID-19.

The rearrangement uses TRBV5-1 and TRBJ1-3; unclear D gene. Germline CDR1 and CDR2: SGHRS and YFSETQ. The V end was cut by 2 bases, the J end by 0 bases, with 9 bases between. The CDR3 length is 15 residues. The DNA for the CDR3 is TGCGCCAGCAGCTTATCAGGAAGCTCTGGAAACACCATATATTTT. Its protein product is CASSLSGSSGNTIYF.

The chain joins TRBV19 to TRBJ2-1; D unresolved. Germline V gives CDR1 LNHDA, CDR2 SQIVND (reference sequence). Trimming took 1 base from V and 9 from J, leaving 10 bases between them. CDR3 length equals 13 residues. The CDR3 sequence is CASSIGGFGEQFF. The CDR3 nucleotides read TGTGCCAGTAGTATAGGAGGATTTGGTGAGCAGTTCTTC.

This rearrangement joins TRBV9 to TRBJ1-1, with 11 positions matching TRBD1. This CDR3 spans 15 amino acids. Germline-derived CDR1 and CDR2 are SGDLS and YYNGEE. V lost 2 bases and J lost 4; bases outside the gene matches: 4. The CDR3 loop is CASSVYGTGGTEAFF. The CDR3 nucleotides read TGTGCCAGCAGCGTTTATGGGACAGGGGGCACTGAAGCTTTCTTT.

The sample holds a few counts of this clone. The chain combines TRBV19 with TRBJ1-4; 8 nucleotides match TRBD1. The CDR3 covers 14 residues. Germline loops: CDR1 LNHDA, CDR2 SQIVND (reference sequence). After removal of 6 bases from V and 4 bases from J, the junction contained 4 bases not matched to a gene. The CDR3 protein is CASRKQGGNEKLFF. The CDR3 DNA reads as TGTGCCAGTAGGAAACAGGGGGGTAATGAAAAACTGTTTTTT.

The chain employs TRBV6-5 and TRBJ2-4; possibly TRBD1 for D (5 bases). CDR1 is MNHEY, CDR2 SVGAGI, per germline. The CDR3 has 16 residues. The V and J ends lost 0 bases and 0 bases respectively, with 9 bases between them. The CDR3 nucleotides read TGTGCCAGCAGTTACTCGAAGACAGTAGCCAAAAACATTCAGTACTTC. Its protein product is CASSYSKTVAKNIQYF.

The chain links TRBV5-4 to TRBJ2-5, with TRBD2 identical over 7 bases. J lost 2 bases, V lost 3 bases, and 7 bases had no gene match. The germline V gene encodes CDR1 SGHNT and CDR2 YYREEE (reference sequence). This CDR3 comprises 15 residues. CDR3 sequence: CASSSQGLGQETQYF. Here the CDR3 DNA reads TGTGCCAGCAGCTCCCAAGGACTAGGGCAAGAGACCCAGTACTTC.

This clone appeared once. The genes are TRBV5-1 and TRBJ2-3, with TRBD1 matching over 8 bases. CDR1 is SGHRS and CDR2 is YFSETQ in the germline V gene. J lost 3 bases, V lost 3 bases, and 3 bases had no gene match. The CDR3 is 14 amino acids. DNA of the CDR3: TGCGCCAGCAGCTGGGGGGACAGGACAGATACGCAGTATTTT. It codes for CASSWGDRTDTQYF.

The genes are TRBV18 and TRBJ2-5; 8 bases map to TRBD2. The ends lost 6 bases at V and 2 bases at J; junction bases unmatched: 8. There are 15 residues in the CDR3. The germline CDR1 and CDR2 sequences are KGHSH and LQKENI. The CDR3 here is CASSSTSGPQETQYF. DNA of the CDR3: TGTGCCAGCTCCTCCACTAGCGGCCCACAAGAGACCCAGTACTTC.

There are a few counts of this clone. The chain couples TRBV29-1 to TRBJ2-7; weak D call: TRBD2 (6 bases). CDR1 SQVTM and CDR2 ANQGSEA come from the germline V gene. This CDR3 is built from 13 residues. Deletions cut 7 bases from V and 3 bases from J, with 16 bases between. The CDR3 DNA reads TGCAGCGGCCAGACGGGAGAAAGCTACGAGCAGTACTTC. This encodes CSGQTGESYEQYF.